The present TCR beta chain was sequenced within a study of PD-L1 blockade in urothelial cancer. Whole-study context: Male sex and bladder-origin urothelial cancer were recorded for twenty-five of 29 patients. Patients had received 0 to 3 prior chemotherapy regimens.

Specified time point: pretreatment peripheral blood. Germline lookup yields CDR1 SGHRS and CDR2 YFSETQ. V lost 4 bases, J lost 6 bases, and 25 bases lay in between. The CDR3 contains 18 residues. Each PCR received spiked synthetic TCR analog templates. Clones were read by immunoSEQ multiplex PCR, and TCRdb kept only the in-frame ones, dropping some. Seen here are more than 85,000 clones, around 86% observed once, and the top ten hold roughly 2%. Overall study findings and caveats: Expansion of tumor-associated blood clones at 3 weeks was greater in durable-benefit patients.

Worth noting for this clone: The antigen remains undetermined.

The TCR sequence derives from a man in his 60s with urothelial cancer. The sample was PBMCs, taken around atezolizumab (anti-PD-L1) treatment. This sequence joins TRBV5-1 and TRBJ2-2, with TRBD2 as a possible D gene (6 bases). The CDR3, as DNA: TGCGCCAGCAGCGCGACCCTCGGGGGAAGAGTCGCCCCCGGGGAGCTGTTTTTT. Amino acid sequence: CASSATLGGRVAPGELFF.